Here is one T cell receptor beta chain with its context. This sample stems from a study of identical twins. TCRdb analysed the 5' RACE reads with MiXCR anew, one entry per CDR3 protein. The sample holds 1.5 million to 2 million distinct CDR3 sequences, roughly 35% seen once. Germline V gene data show CDR1 as SGHRS and CDR2 as YFSETQ. CDR3 length equals 17 residues. The J segment lost 2 bases and the V segment lost 5 bases, leaving 13 bases of the junction unmatched. The clonotype comes from a newborn girl in good health. Sequenced: cord blood. The chain has TRBV5-1 and TRBJ1-2; 9 bases align to TRBD1. The CDR3 here is CASRYIVGTGSNYGYTF. The CDR3 region has the DNA TGCGCCAGCAGATATATTGTCGGGACAGGGTCGAACTATGGCTACACCTTC.